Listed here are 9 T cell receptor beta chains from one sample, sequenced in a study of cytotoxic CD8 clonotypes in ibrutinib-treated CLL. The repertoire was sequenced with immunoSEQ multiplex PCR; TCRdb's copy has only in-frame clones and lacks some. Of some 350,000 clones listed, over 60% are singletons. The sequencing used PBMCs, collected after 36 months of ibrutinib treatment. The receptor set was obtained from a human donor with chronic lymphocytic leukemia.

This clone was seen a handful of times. CDR3 in amino acids: CASSDRVLDGYTF. The CDR3 DNA reads TGTGCCAGCAGTGACAGGGTTTTAGATGGCTACACCTTC. This chain links TRBV25-1 with TRBJ1-2, with a weak D call TRBD1 (5 bases). Germline values: CDR1 MGHDK, CDR2 SYGVNS. The CDR3 totals 13 residues. V was shortened by 3 bases and J by 6 bases, with 11 bases between the two germline ends.

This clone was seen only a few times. Here the CDR3 reads CASDHGDRGRGRYGYTF. In nucleotides, the CDR3 is TGCGCCAGCGACCATGGGGACAGGGGGCGTGGGAGATATGGCTACACCTTC. The chain couples TRBV5-1 to TRBJ1-2; 12 positions match TRBD1. The CDR3 sequence is 17 residues long. Trimming took 7 bases from V and 5 from J; bases not matched to a gene: 15. The germline CDR1 and CDR2 sequences are SGHRS and YFSETQ. Full variable domain (remainder filled in from reference TRBV5-1 and TRBJ1-2): KAGVTQTPRYLIKTRGQQVTLSCSPISGHRSVSWYQQTPGQGLQFLFEYFSETQRNKGNFPGRFSGRQFSNSRSEMNVSTLELGDSALYLCASDHGDRGRGRYGYTFGSGTRLTVV.

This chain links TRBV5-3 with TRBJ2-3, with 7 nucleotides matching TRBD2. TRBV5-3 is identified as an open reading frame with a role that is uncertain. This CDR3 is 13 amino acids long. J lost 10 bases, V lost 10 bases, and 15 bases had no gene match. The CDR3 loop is CAPRRELLGAQYF. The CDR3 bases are TGTGCCCCCAGGCGGGAGCTTCTAGGGGCGCAGTATTTT.

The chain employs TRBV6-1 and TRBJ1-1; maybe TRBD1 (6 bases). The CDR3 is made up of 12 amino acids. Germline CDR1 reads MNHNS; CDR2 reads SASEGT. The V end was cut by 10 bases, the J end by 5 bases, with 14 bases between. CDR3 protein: CATLRGWTEAFF. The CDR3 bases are TGTGCCACCTTGAGGGGGTGGACTGAAGCTTTCTTT.

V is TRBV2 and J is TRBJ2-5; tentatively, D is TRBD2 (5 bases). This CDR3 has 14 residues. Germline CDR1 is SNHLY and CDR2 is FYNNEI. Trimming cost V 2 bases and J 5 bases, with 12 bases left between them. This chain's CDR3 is CASSEKARGETQYF. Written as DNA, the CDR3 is TGTGCCAGCAGTGAAAAGGCTAGAGGGGAGACCCAGTACTTC.

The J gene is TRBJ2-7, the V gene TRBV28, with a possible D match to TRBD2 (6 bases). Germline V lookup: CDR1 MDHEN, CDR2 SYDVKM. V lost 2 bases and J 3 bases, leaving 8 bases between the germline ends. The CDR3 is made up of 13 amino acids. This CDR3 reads CASSLLGLYEQYF. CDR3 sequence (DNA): TGTGCCAGCAGTTTACTGGGACTCTACGAGCAGTACTTC.

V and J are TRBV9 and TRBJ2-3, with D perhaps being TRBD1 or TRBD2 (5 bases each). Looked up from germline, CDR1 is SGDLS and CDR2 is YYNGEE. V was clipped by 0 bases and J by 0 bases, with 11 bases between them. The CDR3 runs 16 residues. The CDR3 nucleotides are TGTGCCAGCAGCGTAGCGGGGCGTCCTAGCACAGATACGCAGTATTTT. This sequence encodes CASSVAGRPSTDTQYF.

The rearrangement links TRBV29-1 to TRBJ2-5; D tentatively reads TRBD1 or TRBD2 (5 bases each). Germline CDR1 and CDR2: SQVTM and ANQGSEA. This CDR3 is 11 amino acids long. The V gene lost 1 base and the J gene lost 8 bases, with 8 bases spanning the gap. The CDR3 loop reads CSVEGGVTQYF. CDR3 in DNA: TGCAGCGTTGAAGGAGGGGTAACCCAGTACTTC.

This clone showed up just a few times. The CDR3 is CARNPGTGELFF. The DNA of the CDR3 is TGTGCCAGGAATCCGGGCACCGGGGAGCTGTTTTTT. The rearrangement joins TRBV7-9 to TRBJ2-2, with D unresolved. Trimming cost V 9 bases and J 4 bases, with 9 bases left between them. The CDR3 extends over 12 amino acids. From germline, CDR1 is SEHNR and CDR2 FQNEAQ (reference sequence). Combining the CDR3 with reference TRBV7-9 and TRBJ2-2 gives the whole variable domain DTGVSQNPRHKITKRGQNVTFRCDPISEHNRLYWYRQTLGQGPEFLTYFQNEAQLEKSRLLSDRFSAERPKGSFSTLEIQRTEQGDSAMYLCARNPGTGELFFGEGSRLTVL.